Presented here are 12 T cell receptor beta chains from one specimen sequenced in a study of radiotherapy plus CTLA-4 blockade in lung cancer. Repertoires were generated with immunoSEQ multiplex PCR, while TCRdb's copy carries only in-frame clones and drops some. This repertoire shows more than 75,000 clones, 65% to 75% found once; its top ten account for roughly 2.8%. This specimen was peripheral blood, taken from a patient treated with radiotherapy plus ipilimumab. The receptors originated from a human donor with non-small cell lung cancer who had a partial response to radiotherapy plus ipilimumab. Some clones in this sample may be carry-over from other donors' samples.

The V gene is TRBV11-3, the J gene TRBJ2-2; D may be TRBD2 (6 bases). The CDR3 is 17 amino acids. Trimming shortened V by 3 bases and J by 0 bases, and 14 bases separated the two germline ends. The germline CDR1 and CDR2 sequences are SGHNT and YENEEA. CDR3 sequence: CASSFFAAGPNTGELFF. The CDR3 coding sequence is TGTGCCAGCAGCTTTTTCGCTGCGGGACCGAACACCGGGGAGCTGTTTTTT.

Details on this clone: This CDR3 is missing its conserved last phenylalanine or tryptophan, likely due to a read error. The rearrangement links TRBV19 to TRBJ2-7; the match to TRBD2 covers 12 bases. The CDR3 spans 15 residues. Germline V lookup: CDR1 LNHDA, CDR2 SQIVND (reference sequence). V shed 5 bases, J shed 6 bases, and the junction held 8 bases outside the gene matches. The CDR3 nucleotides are TGTGCCAGTAGTCCCAAGACTAGCGGGAGAAGCGAGCAGTACCTC. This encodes CASSPKTSGRSEQYL.

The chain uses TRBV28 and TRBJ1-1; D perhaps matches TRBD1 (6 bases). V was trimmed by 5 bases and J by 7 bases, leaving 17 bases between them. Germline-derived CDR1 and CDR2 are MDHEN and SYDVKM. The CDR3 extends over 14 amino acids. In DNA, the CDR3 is TGTGCCAGCAGTATGCGGAGCAGGGGCAATGAAGCTTTCTTT. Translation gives CASSMRSRGNEAFF.

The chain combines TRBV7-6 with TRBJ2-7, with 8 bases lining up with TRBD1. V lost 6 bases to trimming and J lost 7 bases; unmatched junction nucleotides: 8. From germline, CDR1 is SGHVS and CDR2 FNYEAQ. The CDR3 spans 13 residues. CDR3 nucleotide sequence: TGTGCCAGCAGTGGAGAGGACAGGGTTGAGCAGTACTTC. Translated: CASSGEDRVEQYF.

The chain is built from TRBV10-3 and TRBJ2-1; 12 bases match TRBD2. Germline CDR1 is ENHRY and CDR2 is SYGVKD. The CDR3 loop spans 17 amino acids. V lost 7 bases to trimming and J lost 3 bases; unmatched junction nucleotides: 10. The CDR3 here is CAINSDRLAGVYNEQFF. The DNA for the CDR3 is TGTGCCATCAACTCCGACAGACTAGCGGGAGTCTACAATGAGCAGTTCTTC.

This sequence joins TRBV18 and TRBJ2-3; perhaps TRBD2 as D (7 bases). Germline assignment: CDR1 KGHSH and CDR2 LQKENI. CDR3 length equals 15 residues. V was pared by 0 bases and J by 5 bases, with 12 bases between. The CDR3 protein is CASSPPGGGRDTQYF. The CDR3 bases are TGTGCCAGCTCACCACCGGGCGGGGGCCGAGATACGCAGTATTTT.

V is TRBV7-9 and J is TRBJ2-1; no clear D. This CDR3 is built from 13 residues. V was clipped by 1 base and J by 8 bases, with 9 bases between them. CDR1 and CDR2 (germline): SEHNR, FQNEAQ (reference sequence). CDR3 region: CASSLELAHEQFF. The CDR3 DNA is TGTGCCAGCAGCTTAGAATTAGCACATGAGCAGTTCTTC.

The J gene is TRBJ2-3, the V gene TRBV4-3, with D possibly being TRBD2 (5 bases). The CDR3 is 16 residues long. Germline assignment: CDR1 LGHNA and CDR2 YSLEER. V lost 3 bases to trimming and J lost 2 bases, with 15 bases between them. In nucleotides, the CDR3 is TGCGCCAGCAGCCAGGATTTAGGACTCTCCACAGATACGCAGTATTTT. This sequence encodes CASSQDLGLSTDTQYF.

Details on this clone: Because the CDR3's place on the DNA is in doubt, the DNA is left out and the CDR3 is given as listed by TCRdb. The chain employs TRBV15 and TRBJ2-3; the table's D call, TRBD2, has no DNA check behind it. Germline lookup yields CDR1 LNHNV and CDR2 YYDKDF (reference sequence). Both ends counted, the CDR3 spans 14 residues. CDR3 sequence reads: CATSAVASGSGLYF.

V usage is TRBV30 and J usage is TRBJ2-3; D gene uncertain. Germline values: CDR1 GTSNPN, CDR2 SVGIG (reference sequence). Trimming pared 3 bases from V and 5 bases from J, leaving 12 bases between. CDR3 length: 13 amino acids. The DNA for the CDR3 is TGTGCCTGGAGGATGGCCGTCCAAGATACGCAGTATTTT. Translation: CAWRMAVQDTQYF.

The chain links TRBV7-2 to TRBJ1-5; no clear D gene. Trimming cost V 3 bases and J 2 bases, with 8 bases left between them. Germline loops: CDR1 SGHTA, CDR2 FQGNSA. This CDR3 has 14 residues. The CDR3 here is CASSFKLGNQPQHF. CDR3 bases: TGTGCCAGCAGCTTTAAATTAGGCAATCAGCCCCAGCATTTT.

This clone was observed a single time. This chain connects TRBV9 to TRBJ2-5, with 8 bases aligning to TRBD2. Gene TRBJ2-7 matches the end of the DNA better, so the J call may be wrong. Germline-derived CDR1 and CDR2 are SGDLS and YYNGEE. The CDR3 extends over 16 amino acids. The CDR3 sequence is CASSGEVGGTRNEQYF. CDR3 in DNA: TGTGCCAGCAGCGGGGAGGTAGGCGGGACTAGAAACGAGCAGTACTTC.